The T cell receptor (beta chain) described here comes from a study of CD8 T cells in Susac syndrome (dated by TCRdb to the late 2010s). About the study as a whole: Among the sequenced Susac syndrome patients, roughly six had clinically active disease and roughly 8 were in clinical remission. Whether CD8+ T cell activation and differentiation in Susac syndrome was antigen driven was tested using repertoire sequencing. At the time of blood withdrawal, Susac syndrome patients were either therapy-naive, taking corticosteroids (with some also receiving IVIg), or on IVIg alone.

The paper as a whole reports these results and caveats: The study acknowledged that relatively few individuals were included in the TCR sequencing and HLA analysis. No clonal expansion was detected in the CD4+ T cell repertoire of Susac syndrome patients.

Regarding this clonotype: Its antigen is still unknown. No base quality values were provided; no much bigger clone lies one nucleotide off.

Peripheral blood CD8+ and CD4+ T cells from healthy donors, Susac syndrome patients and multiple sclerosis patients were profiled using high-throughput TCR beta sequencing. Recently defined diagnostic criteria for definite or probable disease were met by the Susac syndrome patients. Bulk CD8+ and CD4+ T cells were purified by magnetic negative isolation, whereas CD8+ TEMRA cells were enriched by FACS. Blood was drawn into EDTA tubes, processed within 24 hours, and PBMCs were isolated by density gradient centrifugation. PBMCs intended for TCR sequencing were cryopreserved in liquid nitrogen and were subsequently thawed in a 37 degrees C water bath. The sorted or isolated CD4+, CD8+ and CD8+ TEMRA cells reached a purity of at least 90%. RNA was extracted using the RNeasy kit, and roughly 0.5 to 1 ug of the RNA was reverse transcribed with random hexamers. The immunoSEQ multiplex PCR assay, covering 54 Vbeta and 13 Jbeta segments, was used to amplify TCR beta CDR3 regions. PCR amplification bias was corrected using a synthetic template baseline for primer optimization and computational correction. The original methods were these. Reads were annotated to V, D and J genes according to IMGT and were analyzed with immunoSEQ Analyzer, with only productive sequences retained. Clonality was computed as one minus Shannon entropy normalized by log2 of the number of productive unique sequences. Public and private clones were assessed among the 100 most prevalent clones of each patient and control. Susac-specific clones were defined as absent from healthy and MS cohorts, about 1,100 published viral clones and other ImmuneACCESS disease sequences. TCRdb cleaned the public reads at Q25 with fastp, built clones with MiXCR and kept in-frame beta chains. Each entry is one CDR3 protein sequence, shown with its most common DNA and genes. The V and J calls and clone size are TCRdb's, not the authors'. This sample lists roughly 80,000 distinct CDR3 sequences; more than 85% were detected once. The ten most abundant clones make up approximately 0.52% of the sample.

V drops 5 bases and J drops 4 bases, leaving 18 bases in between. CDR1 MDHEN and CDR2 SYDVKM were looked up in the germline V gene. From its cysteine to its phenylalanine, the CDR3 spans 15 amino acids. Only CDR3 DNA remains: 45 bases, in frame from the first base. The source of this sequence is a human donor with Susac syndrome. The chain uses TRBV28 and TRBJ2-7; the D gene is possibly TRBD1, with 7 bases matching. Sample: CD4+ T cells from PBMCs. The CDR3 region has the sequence CASSPRGVPPYEQYF. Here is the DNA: TGTGCCAGCAGTCCCAGGGGGGTGCCCCCTTACGAGCAGTACTTC. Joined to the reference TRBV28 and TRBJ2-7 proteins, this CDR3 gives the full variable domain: DVKVTQSSRYLVKRTGEKVFLECVQDMDHENMFWYRQDPGLGLRLIYFSYDVKMKEKGDIPEGYSVSREKKERFSLILESASTNQTSMYLCASSPRGVPPYEQYFGPGTRLTVT.